Listed below are T cell receptor beta chains from one sample, sequenced in a study of early T cells in non-severe SARS-CoV-2 infection. MiXCR, run by TCRdb on the 5' RACE reads, gives a single entry per CDR3 protein. Among around 67,000 distinct CDR3 sequences, around 11% were seen once, and the ten largest hold less than 7%. The sequenced material came from whole blood. The origin of the receptors is an adult who was a healthcare worker with PCR-confirmed SARS-CoV-2 infection or an uninfected control (not recorded which). The CDR3 runs from the conserved cysteine through the conserved F or W. A D gene is named only where the DNA matches it firmly. For some rows the clone size is stated as once, few or many, or as a class when expanded; others skip it.

d_gene	v_gene	abundance	j_gene	CDR3aa	CDR3nt
-	TRBV5-6	few	TRBJ2-1	CASSLARGHQQFF	TGTGCCAGCAGCTTGGCCCGGGGACACCAGCAGTTCTTC
-	TRBV11-3	-	TRBJ1-1	CASSGGNMNTEAFF	TGTGCCAGCAGCGGGGGTAACATGAACACTGAAGCTTTCTTT
TRBD1	TRBV29-1	few	TRBJ2-7	CSALGQGAYEQYF	TGCAGCGCTCTGGGGCAGGGGGCCTACGAGCAGTACTTC
-	TRBV5-1	few	TRBJ2-1	CASSLAQGGDPSNEQFF	TGCGCCAGCAGCTTGGCCCAGGGGGGGGACCCATCCAATGAGCAGTTCTTC
TRBD1	TRBV5-1	few	TRBJ1-1	CASSLEGTEYTEAFF	TGCGCCAGCAGCTTGGAGGGGACAGAGTACACTGAAGCTTTCTTT
TRBD1	TRBV5-1	few	TRBJ2-4	CASSQQGEDIQYF	TGCGCCAGCAGCCAACAGGGGGAGGACATTCAGTACTTC
-	TRBV7-3	-	TRBJ2-3	CASSLQPGGTGGDTQYF	TGTGCCAGCAGCCTACAACCTGGCGGGACTGGGGGAGATACGCAGTATTTT
-	TRBV12-3/TRBV12-4	few	TRBJ2-7	CASNPRLGSYEQYF	TGTGCCAGCAACCCTAGGTTAGGCTCCTACGAGCAGTACTTC
-	TRBV21-1	-	TRBJ2-3	CASSWEGRADTQYF	TGTGCCAGCAGCTGGGAGGGCCGAGCAGATACGCAGTATTTT
TRBD2	TRBV6-5	many	TRBJ2-1	CASSRTGTSGSYNEQFF	TGTGCCAGCAGTCGTACCGGGACTAGCGGTTCCTACAATGAGCAGTTCTTC
-	TRBV29-1	many	TRBJ1-2	CSVLAGTPLETTGYTF	TGCAGCGTCTTAGCCGGGACTCCTTTAGAAACGACGGGCTACACCTTC
-	TRBV20-1	-	TRBJ2-2	CSARGNSLYTGELFF	TGCAGTGCTCGAGGGAATAGCTTGTACACCGGGGAGCTGTTTTTT
-	TRBV6-1	few	TRBJ2-1	CASNQQGSNEQFF	TGTGCCAGCAATCAACAGGGAAGTAATGAGCAGTTCTTC
-	TRBV6-2/TRBV6-3	many	TRBJ2-3	CASTLPDTQYF	TGTGCCAGCACGCTTCCAGATACGCAGTATTTT
TRBD1	TRBV2	once	TRBJ2-3	CASSGGQGGTDTQYF	TGTGCCAGCAGTGGTGGACAGGGTGGCACAGATACGCAGTATTTT
-	TRBV9	-	TRBJ1-6	CASNSPLHF	TGTGCCAGCAACTCACCCCTCCACTTT
-	TRBV10-3	few	TRBJ2-4	CAISDSGDPKNIQYF	TGTGCCATCAGTGACTCCGGGGATCCCAAAAACATTCAGTACTTC
-	TRBV7-9	many	TRBJ2-7	CASSQETASYEQYF	TGTGCCAGCAGCCAGGAGACAGCATCCTACGAGCAGTACTTC
-	TRBV5-1	-	TRBJ2-7	CASSLAAAQVEQYF	TGCGCCAGCAGCTTGGCGGCGGCCCAGGTCGAGCAGTACTTC
TRBD2	TRBV10-3	-	TRBJ2-3	CAISDRTSGGDTQYF	TGTGCCATCAGCGACAGGACTAGCGGAGGGGATACGCAGTATTTT
TRBD2	TRBV3-1	-	TRBJ2-7	CASRGTSGSSYEQYF	TGTGCCAGCAGGGGGACTAGCGGGTCCTCCTACGAGCAGTACTTC
-	TRBV7-3	few	TRBJ2-2	CASSLYGANTGELFF	TGTGCCAGCAGCTTATACGGGGCCAACACCGGGGAGCTGTTTTTT
-	TRBV7-2	-	TRBJ2-3	CVSSYPSTDTQYF	TGTGTCAGCAGCTACCCTAGCACAGATACGCAGTATTTT
-	TRBV3-1	-	TRBJ2-6	CASSRTTSANVLTF	TGTGCCAGCAGCCGAACTACATCGGCCAACGTCCTGACTTTC
-	TRBV11-2	many	TRBJ2-3	CASSSPPDTQYF	TGTGCCAGCAGCTCCCCGCCAGATACGCAGTATTTT
-	TRBV12-3/TRBV12-4	-	TRBJ1-1	CASSFIGKNTEAFF	TGTGCCAGCAGTTTTATAGGGAAGAACACTGAAGCTTTCTTT
-	TRBV5-1	few	TRBJ2-5	CASSPDTEGTQYF	TGCGCCAGCAGCCCGGACACCGAAGGGACCCAGTACTTC
TRBD1	TRBV24-1	few	TRBJ2-3	CATSKTGQGTQYF	TGTGCCACCAGTAAAACAGGACAGGGTACGCAGTATTTT
-	TRBV3-1	many	TRBJ1-5	CASSQDSGTGQPQHF	TGTGCCAGCAGCCAAGATTCCGGAACAGGCCAGCCCCAGCATTTT
-	TRBV12-3/TRBV12-4	many	TRBJ1-1	CASSFSPGNTEAFF	TGTGCCAGCAGTTTTTCCCCGGGTAACACTGAAGCTTTCTTT
-	TRBV9	few	TRBJ1-3	CASSPHDSYGNTIYF	TGTGCCAGCAGCCCTCACGACAGTTATGGAAACACCATATATTTT
-	TRBV11-2	few	TRBJ2-7	CASSPGVDEQYF	TGTGCCAGCAGCCCCGGGGTAGACGAGCAGTACTTC
-	TRBV2	few	TRBJ2-4	CASSQGPNIQYF	TGTGCCAGCAGTCAGGGTCCGAACATTCAGTACTTC
-	TRBV6-1	few	TRBJ2-2	CASSEGKRDTGELFF	TGTGCCAGCAGTGAAGGGAAGAGGGACACCGGGGAGCTGTTTTTT
-	TRBV10-3	-	TRBJ2-1	CAISVSGLNNEQFF	TGTGCCATCAGTGTGAGCGGGCTTAACAATGAGCAGTTCTTC
-	TRBV9	few	TRBJ2-2	CATAPENTGELFF	TGTGCCACCGCCCCAGAAAACACCGGGGAGCTGTTTTTT
-	TRBV7-6	-	TRBJ2-1	CASSSEGAYNEQFF	TGTGCCAGCAGCTCTGAGGGGGCCTACAATGAGCAGTTCTTC
-	TRBV2	-	TRBJ2-4	CASSEAAALAKNIQYF	TGTGCCAGCAGTGAAGCGGCAGCCTTAGCCAAAAACATTCAGTACTTC
-	TRBV21-1	-	TRBJ1-5	CASSRSRVYQPQHF	TGTGCCAGCAGCAGATCCAGGGTTTATCAGCCCCAGCATTTT
-	TRBV6-1	few	TRBJ2-1	CASSEGLRGEFF	TGTGCCAGCAGTGAAGGACTCAGGGGCGAGTTCTTC
TRBD1	TRBV29-1	-	TRBJ2-7	CSVRQGGYEQYF	TGCAGCGTACGACAGGGGGGATACGAGCAGTACTTC
-	TRBV30	few	TRBJ1-6	CAENGAGGHSPLHF	TGTGCCGAAAACGGGGCGGGCGGACATTCACCCCTCCACTTT
-	TRBV7-2	-	TRBJ2-7	CALGPLAGYEQYF	TGTGCCCTCGGCCCTTTGGCGGGGTACGAGCAGTACTTC
-	TRBV6-5	many	TRBJ2-2	CASSYSGAGRPGELFF	TGTGCCAGCAGTTACTCGGGGGCAGGGCGCCCCGGGGAGCTGTTTTTT
-	TRBV2	few	TRBJ2-7	CASTNDGSYEQYF	TGTGCCAGCACCAACGACGGATCCTACGAGCAGTACTTC
-	TRBV10-3	few	TRBJ1-1	CAISEKDNGAFF	TGTGCCATCAGTGAAAAGGACAATGGGGCTTTCTTT
TRBD1	TRBV7-9	few	TRBJ2-5	CASSALETGGLETQYF	TGTGCCAGCAGCGCTCTCGAGACAGGGGGCTTAGAGACCCAGTACTTC
-	TRBV18	few	TRBJ1-1	CASSPSGTNTEAFF	TGTGCCAGCTCACCCTCCGGGACGAACACTGAAGCTTTCTTT
-	TRBV12-3/TRBV12-4	few	TRBJ2-4	CASSLFGRGRIQYF	TGTGCCAGCAGTTTATTCGGACGGGGGAGAATTCAGTACTTC
-	TRBV4-1	-	TRBJ2-1	CASSQLGPKQFF	TGCGCCAGCAGCCAATTGGGACCTAAGCAGTTCTTC
-	TRBV2	-	TRBJ2-1	CASSEGGPRSYNEQFF	TGTGCCAGCAGTGAAGGGGGACCTAGATCCTACAATGAGCAGTTCTTC
TRBD1	TRBV27	many	TRBJ1-1	CASSSQTGVNTEAFF	TGTGCCAGCAGTTCCCAGACAGGGGTGAACACTGAAGCTTTCTTT
-	TRBV5-1	-	TRBJ1-1	CASSLFGDEAFF	TGCGCCAGCAGCTTGTTCGGGGATGAAGCTTTCTTT
-	TRBV7-3	-	TRBJ2-7	CASSSQYGDEQYF	TGTGCCAGCAGTTCCCAGTATGGAGACGAGCAGTACTTC
-	TRBV11-1	-	TRBJ1-1	CASSLGSNTEAFF	TGTGCCAGCAGTCTTGGGTCGAACACTGAAGCTTTCTTT
-	TRBV3-1	many	TRBJ2-6	CASSQAALRLSGANVLTF	TGTGCCAGCAGCCAAGCAGCGCTGAGACTCTCTGGGGCCAACGTCCTGACTTTC